This T cell receptor (beta chain) was captured in a study of T cell clonotyping in hematopoietic cell transplantation. The germline gives CDR1 MNHEY, CDR2 SMNVEV (reference sequence). The CDR3 length is 13 residues. V lost 3 bases, J lost 7 bases, and 13 bases lay in between. The protocol was immunoSEQ multiplex PCR, while the TCRdb copy is restricted to in-frame clones and leaves out a portion. The data show approximately 75,000 clones, around 94% seen once. The sample holds one count of this clone. Its matching antigen is unknown. Broader study findings: Graft donor and pretransplant recipient Inverse Simpson Index values predicted broader posttransplant TCR diversity. CD4 and CD8 repertoire contributions could not be separated without sorting. Pathologically expanded recipient clonotypes increased progressively from day 30 to day 180 as diversity fell. At the given depth, recipient repertoires were over 95% de novo clonotypes.

The V gene is TRBV27, the J gene TRBJ2-7; the D gene is possibly TRBD2 (6 bases). Sequenced material: peripheral blood mononuclear cells. The TCR sequence derives from a man aged 50 to 59 in good health. Some clones in this sample may be carry-over from other donors' samples. The CDR3 coding sequence is TGTGCCAGCAGTTTTCGGGGGTTAGGGGAGCAGTACTTC. Translated: CASSFRGLGEQYF.